This T cell receptor beta chain derives from a study of blood T cell repertoires in COVID-19. There are 14 residues in the CDR3. Trimming removed 2 bases at V and 1 base at J, with 7 bases between. CDR1 and CDR2 from the germline V gene are MNHEY and SVGAGI. Those who participated ranged in age from about 18 to 89 years and resided in 24 US areas. Participants were placed into cohorts based on the clinical history they reported. Profiled with immunoSEQ multiplex PCR; TCRdb holds only in-frame clones, not every one. The table lists a few hundred thousand clones, 80% to 90% of them singletons, with 4% to 5% in the top ten.

The receptor was isolated from a woman aged 40 to 49 with acute COVID-19. Sequences were obtained from PBMCs or T cells enriched from blood (not recorded which). This sequence joins TRBV6-5 and TRBJ2-3; perhaps TRBD2 as D (5 bases). The CDR3 loop is CASSYRGRTDTQYF. The CDR3 coding sequence is TGTGCCAGCAGTTACAGAGGGCGCACAGATACGCAGTATTTT.